This is a list of T cell receptor beta chains from one sample in a study of T-cell memory formation after mild COVID-19. Via MiXCR, TCRdb re-called the 5' RACE reads, giving one row per CDR3 protein. Of roughly 400,000 distinct CDR3 sequences listed, about 15% are singletons. The sample was PBMCs or a T cell subset sorted from them (not recorded which). Receptors originate from a man between 18 and 35 years old who had mild COVID-19 (a few samples of this study predate the infection). Cell type and time point are not known. Both conserved end residues are part of each CDR3. D genes are given only for firm matches. Size is stated for part of the rows, as once, few or many counts, or as a class when the clone is expanded.

clone size	D gene	J gene	V gene	CDR3 protein	CDR3 DNA
few	.	TRBJ2-5	TRBV15	CATSRDGVGQETQYF	TGTGCCACCAGCAGAGACGGGGTAGGGCAAGAGACCCAGTACTTC
.	.	TRBJ1-1	TRBV20-1	CSALTGALTEAFF	TGCAGTGCCCTTACCGGGGCCCTGACTGAAGCTTTCTTT
.	.	TRBJ1-2	TRBV7-2	CASSLRYRDNGYTF	TGTGCCAGCAGCTTGAGGTACAGGGACAATGGCTACACCTTC
.	.	TRBJ2-1	TRBV7-7	CASSLEGVYNEQFF	TGTGCCAGCAGCTTGGAGGGGGTCTACAATGAGCAGTTCTTC
many	TRBD2	TRBJ2-5	TRBV5-1	CASKGGGGAGETQYF	TGCGCCAGCAAAGGTGGCGGGGGGGCCGGAGAGACCCAGTACTTC
.	.	TRBJ1-3	TRBV6-5	CASSYLPRAGNTIYF	TGTGCCAGCAGTTACCTCCCGCGGGCTGGAAACACCATATATTTT
few	TRBD2	TRBJ2-7	TRBV28	CASSLGGSHAEQYF	TGTGCCAGCAGCCTGGGAGGGTCCCACGCCGAGCAGTACTTC
few	TRBD1	TRBJ1-5	TRBV5-1	CASSREARGQDSNQPQHF	TGCGCCAGCAGCCGGGAGGCCAGGGGGCAGGATAGCAATCAGCCCCAGCATTTT
.	TRBD2	TRBJ2-2	TRBV25-1	CASSEYGSGASGELFF	TGTGCCAGCAGTGAATATGGTAGCGGGGCTTCGGGGGAGCTGTTTTTT
many	TRBD2	TRBJ2-1	TRBV29-1	CSVEGLAGDNEQFF	TGCAGCGTGGAGGGACTAGCGGGGGACAATGAGCAGTTCTTC
few	TRBD1	TRBJ1-5	TRBV5-1	CASSLEGGDQPQHF	TGCGCCAGCAGCTTGGAAGGGGGCGATCAGCCCCAGCATTTT
.	TRBD1	TRBJ2-7	TRBV5-1	CASSFQDRGDEQYF	TGCGCCAGCAGCTTCCAGGACAGGGGTGACGAGCAGTACTTC
few	.	TRBJ1-4	TRBV5-1	CASSLEVFNEKLFF	TGCGCCAGCAGCTTGGAGGTCTTCAATGAAAAACTGTTTTTT
once	.	TRBJ1-6	TRBV20-1	CSASVGRESPLHF	TGCAGTGCTAGTGTGGGCAGGGAATCACCCCTCCACTTT
once	TRBD1	TRBJ1-5	TRBV7-9	CASSSQGAVQPQHF	TGTGCCAGCAGCTCACAGGGGGCGGTTCAGCCCCAGCATTTT
.	TRBD1	TRBJ2-3	TRBV6-5	CASSYSMTGGWVADTQYF	TGTGCCAGCAGTTACTCTATGACAGGGGGCTGGGTAGCAGATACGCAGTATTTT
.	.	TRBJ1-4	TRBV5-1	CASSLDGTATNEKLFF	TGCGCCAGCAGCTTGGATGGGACTGCAACTAATGAAAAACTGTTTTTT
.	.	TRBJ2-6	TRBV27	CASSSLISGANVLTF	TGTGCCAGCAGCTCGCTAATCTCTGGGGCCAACGTCCTGACTTTC
.	.	TRBJ2-3	TRBV12-3/TRBV12-4	CASSSVQYF	TGTGCCAGCAGTTCAGTTCAGTATTTT
.	TRBD1	TRBJ2-1	TRBV7-9	CASSGRDSPYNEQFF	TGTGCCAGCAGCGGCCGGGACAGCCCGTACAATGAGCAGTTCTTC
.	TRBD1	TRBJ2-1	TRBV13	CASSLFGTGYNEQFF	TGTGCCAGCAGCTTGTTCGGGACAGGGTACAATGAGCAGTTCTTC
.	TRBD2	TRBJ2-5	TRBV15	CATSTSSAGGRETQYF	TGTGCCACCAGTACCTCTTCGGCGGGGGGGCGGGAGACCCAGTACTTC
few	TRBD1	TRBJ2-5	TRBV2	CASRDGQGAWETQYF	TGTGCCAGCAGGGACGGACAGGGGGCCTGGGAGACCCAGTACTTC
.	TRBD2	TRBJ2-5	TRBV7-6	CASSYQLAGGQTQYF	TGTGCCAGCAGCTACCAGCTAGCGGGGGGACAGACCCAGTACTTC
.	.	TRBJ2-2	TRBV14	CASSPWQGNTGELFF	TGTGCCAGCAGCCCATGGCAGGGGAACACCGGGGAGCTGTTTTTT
many	TRBD1	TRBJ1-2	TRBV7-2	CASSLGSGQAIYGYTF	TGTGCCAGCAGCTTAGGCTCGGGACAGGCTATCTATGGCTACACCTTC
.	.	TRBJ2-7	TRBV5-5	CASSVPGAYEQYF	TGTGCCAGCAGCGTGCCGGGTGCCTACGAGCAGTACTTC
.	TRBD2	TRBJ2-1	TRBV7-2	CASSHGGASYNEQFF	TGTGCCAGCAGCCACGGGGGGGCCTCCTACAATGAGCAGTTCTTC
.	TRBD2	TRBJ2-1	TRBV7-3	CASSQLAGGLNEQFF	TGTGCCAGCAGCCAACTAGCGGGGGGGCTTAATGAGCAGTTCTTC
few	.	TRBJ2-5	TRBV5-4	CASSLDSEESQYF	TGTGCCAGCAGCTTGGATTCAGAAGAGAGCCAGTACTTC
many	.	TRBJ1-5	TRBV4-1	CASSQDPGQPQHF	TGCGCCAGCAGCCAAGATCCCGGGCAGCCCCAGCATTTT